This T cell receptor beta chain was captured by sequencing in a study of identical twins. Study outcomes and limitations: A partial confounding effect on zero-insertion analyses could come from invariant MAIT and iNKT cells. The models systematically underestimated how much out-of-frame TCR alpha was shared in monozygotic twins.

Using its own MiXCR run on the 5' RACE reads, TCRdb lists one record per CDR3 protein. The sample lists 450,000 to 500,000 distinct CDR3 sequences, about 13% seen once, with approximately 0.98% in the top ten. Each donor was a healthy Caucasian. A remark on this clonotype: Its antigen remains unknown.

The CDR3 totals 13 residues. Trimming cost V 4 bases and J 5 bases, with 14 bases left between them. Per germline, CDR1 DFQATT and CDR2 SNEGSKA (reference sequence). These data were also reused for a study on yellow fever vaccine responses in identical twins.

The origin of this receptor is a woman between 18 and 29 years old in good health. The chain joins TRBV20-1 to TRBJ1-1; D call uncertain. Sequenced sample: CD4+ T cells sorted from blood. The CDR3 sequence is CSANPPPRTEAFF. CDR3 sequence (DNA): TGCAGTGCTAATCCACCCCCTAGGACTGAAGCTTTCTTT.